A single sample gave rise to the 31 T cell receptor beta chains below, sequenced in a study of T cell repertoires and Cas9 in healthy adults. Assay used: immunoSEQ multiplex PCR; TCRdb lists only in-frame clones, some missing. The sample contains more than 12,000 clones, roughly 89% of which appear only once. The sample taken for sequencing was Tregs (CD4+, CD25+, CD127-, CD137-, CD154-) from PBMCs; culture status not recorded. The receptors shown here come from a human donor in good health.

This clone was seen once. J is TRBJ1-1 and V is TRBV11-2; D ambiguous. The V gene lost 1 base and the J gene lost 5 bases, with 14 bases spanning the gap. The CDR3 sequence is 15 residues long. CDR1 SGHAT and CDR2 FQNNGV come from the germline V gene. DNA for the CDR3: TGTGCCAGCAGCTTAGCCCTAACCCCTAGTACTGAAGCTTTCTTT. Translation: CASSLALTPSTEAFF.

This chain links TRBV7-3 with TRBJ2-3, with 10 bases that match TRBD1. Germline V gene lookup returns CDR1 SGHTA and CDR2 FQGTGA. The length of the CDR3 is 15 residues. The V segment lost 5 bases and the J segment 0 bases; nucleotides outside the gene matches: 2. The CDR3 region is CASSGTGASTDTQYF. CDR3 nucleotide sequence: TGTGCCAGCAGCGGGACAGGGGCTAGCACAGATACGCAGTATTTT.

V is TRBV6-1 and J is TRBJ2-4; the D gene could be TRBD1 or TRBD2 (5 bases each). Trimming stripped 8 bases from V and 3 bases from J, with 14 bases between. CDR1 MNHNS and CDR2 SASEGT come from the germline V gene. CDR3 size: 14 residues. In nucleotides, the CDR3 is TGTGCCAGCCAGGGAGAGGGGTTCAAAAACATTCAGTACTTC. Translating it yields CASQGEGFKNIQYF.

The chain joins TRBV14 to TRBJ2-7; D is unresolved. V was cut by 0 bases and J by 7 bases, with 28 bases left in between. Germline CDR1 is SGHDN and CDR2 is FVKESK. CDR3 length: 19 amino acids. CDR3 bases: TGTGCCAGCAGCCAAGATAAAGGACCGAGTAGGAGATCGCTGGGAGAGCAGTACTTC. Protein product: CASSQDKGPSRRSLGEQYF.

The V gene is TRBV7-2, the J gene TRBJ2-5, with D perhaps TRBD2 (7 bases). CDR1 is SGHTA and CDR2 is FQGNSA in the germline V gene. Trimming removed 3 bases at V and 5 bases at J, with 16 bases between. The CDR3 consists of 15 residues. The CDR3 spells CASSLTRGGGETQYF. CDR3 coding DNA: TGTGCCAGCAGCTTGACGAGGGGGGGAGGGGAGACCCAGTACTTC.

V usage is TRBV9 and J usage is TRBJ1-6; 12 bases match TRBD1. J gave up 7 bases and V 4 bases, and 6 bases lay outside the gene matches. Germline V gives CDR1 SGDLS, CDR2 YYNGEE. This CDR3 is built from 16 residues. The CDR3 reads CASSSGTGGRNSPLHF. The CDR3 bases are TGTGCCAGCAGCTCAGGGACAGGGGGCCGCAATTCACCCCTCCACTTT.

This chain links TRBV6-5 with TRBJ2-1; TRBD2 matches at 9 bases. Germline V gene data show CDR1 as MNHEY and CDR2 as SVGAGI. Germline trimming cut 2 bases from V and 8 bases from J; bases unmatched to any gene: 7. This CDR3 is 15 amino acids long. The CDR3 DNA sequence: TGTGCCAGCAGTTACAGGGGCGGGGGGGCGCATGAGCAGTTCTTC. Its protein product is CASSYRGGGAHEQFF.

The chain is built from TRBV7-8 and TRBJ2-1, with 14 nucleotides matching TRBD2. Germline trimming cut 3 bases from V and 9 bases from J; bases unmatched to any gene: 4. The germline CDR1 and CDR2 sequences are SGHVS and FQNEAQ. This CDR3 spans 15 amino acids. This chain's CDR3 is CASSFVTSGRGEQFF. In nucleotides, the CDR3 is TGTGCCAGCAGCTTCGTGACTAGCGGGAGGGGTGAGCAGTTCTTC.

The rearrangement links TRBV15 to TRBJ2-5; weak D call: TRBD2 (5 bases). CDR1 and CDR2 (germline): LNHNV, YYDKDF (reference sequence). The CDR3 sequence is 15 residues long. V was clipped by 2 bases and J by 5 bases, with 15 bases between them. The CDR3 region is CATSRHSGFGETQYF. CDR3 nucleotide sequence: TGTGCCACCAGCAGACATTCGGGGTTTGGGGAGACCCAGTACTTC. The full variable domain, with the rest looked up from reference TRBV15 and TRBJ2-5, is DAMVIQNPRYQVTQFGKPVTLSCSQTLNHNVMYWYQQKSSQAPKLLFHYYDKDFNNEADTPDNFQSRRPNTSFCFLDIRSPGLGDTAMYLCATSRHSGFGETQYFGPGTRLLVL.

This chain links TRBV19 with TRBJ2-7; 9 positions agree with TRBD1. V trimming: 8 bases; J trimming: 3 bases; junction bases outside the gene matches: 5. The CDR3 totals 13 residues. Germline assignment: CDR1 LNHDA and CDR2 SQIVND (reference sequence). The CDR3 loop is CASAATGGYEQYF. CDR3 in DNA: TGTGCCAGTGCTGCGACAGGGGGCTACGAGCAGTACTTC.

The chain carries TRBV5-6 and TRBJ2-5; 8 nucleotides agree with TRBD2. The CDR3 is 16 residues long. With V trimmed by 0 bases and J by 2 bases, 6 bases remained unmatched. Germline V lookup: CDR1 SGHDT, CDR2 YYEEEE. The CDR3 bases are TGTGCCAGCAGCTTGGCCGGGGGGGCTAAACAAGAGACCCAGTACTTC. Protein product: CASSLAGGAKQETQYF.

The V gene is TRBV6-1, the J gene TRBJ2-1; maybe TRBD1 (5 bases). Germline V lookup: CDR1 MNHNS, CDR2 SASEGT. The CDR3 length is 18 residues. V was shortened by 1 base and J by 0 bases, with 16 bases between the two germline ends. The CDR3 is CASSEGPNRRLSYNEQFF. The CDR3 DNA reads TGTGCCAGCAGTGAAGGTCCAAACAGGCGCCTCTCCTACAATGAGCAGTTCTTC.

The CDR3 spells CASSSTPQSAYYEQYF. CDR3 DNA sequence: TGTGCCAGCAGCTCCACTCCTCAGTCCGCATACTACGAGCAGTACTTC. This chain links TRBV11-2 with TRBJ2-7; D not resolved. The CDR3 is made up of 16 amino acids. CDR1 and CDR2 (germline): SGHAT, FQNNGV. The germline V and J ends were trimmed by 4 bases and 3 bases, with 19 bases remaining between them.

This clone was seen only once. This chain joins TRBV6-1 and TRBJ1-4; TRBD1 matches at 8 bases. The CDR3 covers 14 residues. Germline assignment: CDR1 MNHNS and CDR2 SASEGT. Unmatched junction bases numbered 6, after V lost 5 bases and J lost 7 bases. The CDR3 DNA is TGTGCCAGCAGTTCGCGGACAGGGATTGAAAAACTGTTTTTT. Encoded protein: CASSSRTGIEKLFF.

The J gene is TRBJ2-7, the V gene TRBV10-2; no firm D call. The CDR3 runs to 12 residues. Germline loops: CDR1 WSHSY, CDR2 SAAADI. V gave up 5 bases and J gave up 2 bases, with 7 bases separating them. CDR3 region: CASSKTPYEQYF. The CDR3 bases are TGCGCCAGCAGTAAAACCCCCTACGAGCAGTACTTC.

The CDR3 nucleotides read TGTGCCAGCAGCTTGGGGCCTAGTGGTGAAAAACTGTTTTTT. Encoded protein: CASSLGPSGEKLFF. The chain combines TRBV7-9 with TRBJ1-4; TRBD1 is a possible D gene (5 bases). The CDR3 has 14 residues. Between the trimmed V and J ends, which lost 3 bases and 7 bases, there was a span of 12 bases. The germline V gene has CDR1 SEHNR and CDR2 FQNEAQ (reference sequence).

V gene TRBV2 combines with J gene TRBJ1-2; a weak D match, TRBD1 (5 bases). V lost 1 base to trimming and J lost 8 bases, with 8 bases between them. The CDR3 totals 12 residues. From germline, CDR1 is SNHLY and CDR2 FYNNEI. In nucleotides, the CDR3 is TGTGCCAGCAGTGAAGGGAGGGACGGCTACACCTTC. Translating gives CASSEGRDGYTF.

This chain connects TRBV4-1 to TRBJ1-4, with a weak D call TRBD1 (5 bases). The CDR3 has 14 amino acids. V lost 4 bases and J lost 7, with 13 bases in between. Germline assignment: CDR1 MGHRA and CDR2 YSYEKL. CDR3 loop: CASSPLLGGEKLFF. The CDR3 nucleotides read TGCGCCAGCAGCCCGCTTCTGGGGGGTGAAAAACTGTTTTTT.

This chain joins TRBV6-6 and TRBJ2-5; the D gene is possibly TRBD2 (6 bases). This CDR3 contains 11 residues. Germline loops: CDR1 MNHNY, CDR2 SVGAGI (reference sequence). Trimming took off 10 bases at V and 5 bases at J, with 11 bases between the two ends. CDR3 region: CATIRGETQYF. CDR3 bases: TGTGCCACCATTCGGGGGGAGACCCAGTACTTC.

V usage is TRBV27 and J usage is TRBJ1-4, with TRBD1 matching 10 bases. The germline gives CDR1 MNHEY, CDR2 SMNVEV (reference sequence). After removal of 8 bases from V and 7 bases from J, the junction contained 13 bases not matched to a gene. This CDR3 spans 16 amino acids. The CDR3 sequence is CASCSTLGTGVEKLFF. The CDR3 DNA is TGTGCCAGCTGTTCCACTCTAGGGACAGGGGTTGAAAAACTGTTTTTT. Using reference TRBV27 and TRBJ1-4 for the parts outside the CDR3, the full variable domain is EAQVTQNPRYLITVTGKKLTVTCSQNMNHEYMSWYRQDPGLGLRQIYYSMNVEVTDKGDVPEGYKVSRKEKRNFPLILESPSPNQTSLYFCASCSTLGTGVEKLFFGSGTQLSVL.

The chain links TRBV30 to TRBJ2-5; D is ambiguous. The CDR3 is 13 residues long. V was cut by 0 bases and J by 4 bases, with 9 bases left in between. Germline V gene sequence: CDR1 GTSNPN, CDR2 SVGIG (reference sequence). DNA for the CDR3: TGTGCCTGGAGTGTAGGAAGGTTAGAGACCCAGTACTTC. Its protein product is CAWSVGRLETQYF.

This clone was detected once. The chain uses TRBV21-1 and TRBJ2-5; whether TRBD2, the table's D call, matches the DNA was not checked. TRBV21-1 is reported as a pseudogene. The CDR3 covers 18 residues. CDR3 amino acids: CASSKVDARETSEETQYF. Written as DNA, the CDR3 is TGTGCCAGCAGCAAAGTGGACGCCCGCGAGACTAGCGAAGAGACCCAGTACTTC.

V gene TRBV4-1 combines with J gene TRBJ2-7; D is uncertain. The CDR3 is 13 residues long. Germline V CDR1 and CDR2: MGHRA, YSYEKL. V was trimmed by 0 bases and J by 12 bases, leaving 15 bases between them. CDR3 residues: CASSQELDRRRYF. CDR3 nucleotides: TGCGCCAGCAGCCAAGAGCTAGACCGACGCAGGTACTTC.

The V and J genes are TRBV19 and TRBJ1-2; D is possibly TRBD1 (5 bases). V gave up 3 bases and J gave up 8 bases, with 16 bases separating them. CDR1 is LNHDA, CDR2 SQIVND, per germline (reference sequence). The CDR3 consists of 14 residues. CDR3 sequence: CASSINQGSVGYTF. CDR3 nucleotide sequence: TGTGCCAGTAGTATTAACCAGGGATCGGTCGGCTACACCTTC.

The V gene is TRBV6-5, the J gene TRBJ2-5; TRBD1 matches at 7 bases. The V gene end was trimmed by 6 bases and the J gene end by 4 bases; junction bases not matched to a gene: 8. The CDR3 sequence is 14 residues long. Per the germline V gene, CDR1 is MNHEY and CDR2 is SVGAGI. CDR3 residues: CASSQRTGAETQYF. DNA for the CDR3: TGTGCCAGCAGCCAACGTACAGGGGCAGAGACCCAGTACTTC.

The CDR3 bases are TGCGCCAGCAGCTTTCAGGGGTTAGGATCACCCCTCCACTTT. This codes for CASSFQGLGSPLHF. The chain links TRBV5-1 to TRBJ1-6; TRBD1 might be the D (6 bases). The CDR3 runs to 14 residues. The V end lost 2 bases, the J end lost 10 bases, and 13 bases lay between the germline ends. Per germline, CDR1 SGHRS and CDR2 YFSETQ.

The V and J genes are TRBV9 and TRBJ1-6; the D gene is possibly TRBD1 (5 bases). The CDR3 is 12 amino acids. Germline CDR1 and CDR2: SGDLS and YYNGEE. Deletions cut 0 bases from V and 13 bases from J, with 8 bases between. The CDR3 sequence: CASSVVGLPLHF. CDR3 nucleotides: TGTGCCAGCAGCGTAGTGGGGCTGCCCCTCCACTTT. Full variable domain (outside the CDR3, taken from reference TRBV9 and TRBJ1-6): DSGVTQTPKHLITATGQRVTLRCSPRSGDLSVYWYQQSLDQGLQFLIQYYNGEERAKGNILERFSAQQFPDLHSELNLSSLELGDSALYFCASSVVGLPLHFGNGTRLTVT.

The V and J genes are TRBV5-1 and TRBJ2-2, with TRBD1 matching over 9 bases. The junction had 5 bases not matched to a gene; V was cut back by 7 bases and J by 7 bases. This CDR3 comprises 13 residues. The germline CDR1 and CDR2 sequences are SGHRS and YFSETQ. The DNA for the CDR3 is TGCGCCAGCCGGGACAGGGCCGGCGGGGAGCTGTTTTTT. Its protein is CASRDRAGGELFF.

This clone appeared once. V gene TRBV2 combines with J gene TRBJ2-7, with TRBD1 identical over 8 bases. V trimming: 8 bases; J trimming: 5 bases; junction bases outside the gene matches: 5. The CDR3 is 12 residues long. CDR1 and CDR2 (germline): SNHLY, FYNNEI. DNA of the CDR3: TGTGCCAGCGGCCGGACAGGGAACGAGCAGTACTTC. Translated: CASGRTGNEQYF.

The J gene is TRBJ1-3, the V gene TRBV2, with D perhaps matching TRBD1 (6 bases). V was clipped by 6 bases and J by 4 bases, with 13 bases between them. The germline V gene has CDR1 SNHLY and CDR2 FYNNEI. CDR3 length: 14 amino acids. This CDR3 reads CASRSTGSGNTIYF. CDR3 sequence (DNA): TGTGCCAGCAGATCCACAGGGTCAGGAAACACCATATATTTT.

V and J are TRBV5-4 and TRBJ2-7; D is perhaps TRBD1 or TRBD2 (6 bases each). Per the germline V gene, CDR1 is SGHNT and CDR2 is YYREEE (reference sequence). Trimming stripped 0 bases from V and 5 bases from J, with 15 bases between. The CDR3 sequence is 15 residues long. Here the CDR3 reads CASSLGGDMINEQYF. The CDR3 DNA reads TGTGCCAGCAGCTTGGGGGGGGACATGATCAACGAGCAGTACTTC.